The 21 T cell receptor beta chains reported below all come from one sample, sequenced in a study of blood T cells in healthy people across ages. PCR was performed a second time for about 7 to 12 cycles using a sample-barcoded 5' primer and a J-beta primer mix. TCRdb processed the 5' RACE reads anew with MiXCR; each CDR3 protein has one entry. The sample carries about 800,000 distinct CDR3 sequences, roughly 64% recorded once. Sequenced input: blood. The source is a man between 25 and 39 years old in good health.

J is TRBJ2-7 and V is TRBV6-1; TRBD1 might be the D (7 bases). Germline CDR1 is MNHNS and CDR2 is SASEGT. The CDR3 totals 13 residues. Trimming removed 6 bases at V and 5 bases at J, with 14 bases between. The CDR3 bases are TGTGCCAGCAGCCAAATCAGGGGGGACGAGCAGTACTTC. The encoded protein is CASSQIRGDEQYF.

This chain joins TRBV29-1 and TRBJ2-1; D not certain. The germline gives CDR1 SQVTM, CDR2 ANQGSEA. The CDR3 totals 10 residues. V was cut by 4 bases and J by 5 bases, with 3 bases left in between. The CDR3 DNA reads TGCAGCGTTGTACACAATGAGCAGTTCTTC. Its translation is CSVVHNEQFF.

V and J are TRBV3-1 and TRBJ2-5; weak D call: TRBD1 (5 bases). The CDR3 loop spans 13 amino acids. The germline CDR1 and CDR2 sequences are LGHDT and YNNKEL (reference sequence). Trimming took 5 bases from V and 2 from J, leaving 9 bases between them. The CDR3 here is CASSASGQETQYF. CDR3 nucleotides: TGTGCCAGCAGCGCCTCAGGGCAAGAGACCCAGTACTTC.

This rearrangement joins TRBV24-1 to TRBJ2-6, with unresolved D. V was clipped by 5 bases and J by 1 base, with 5 bases between them. The CDR3 is made up of 14 amino acids. CDR1 is KGHDR, CDR2 SFDVKD, per germline. The CDR3 protein is CATSVGSGANVLTF. CDR3 coding DNA: TGTGCCACCAGTGTCGGTTCTGGGGCCAACGTCCTGACTTTC.

This clonotype was counted many times. This rearrangement joins TRBV7-8 to TRBJ2-5; D call uncertain. CDR1 SGHVS and CDR2 FQNEAQ come from the germline V gene. The CDR3 totals 14 residues. V was shortened by 2 bases and J by 1 base, with 8 bases between the two germline ends. CDR3 loop: CASSLLSRQETQYF. As DNA, the CDR3 is TGTGCCAGCAGCTTACTTAGCCGCCAAGAGACCCAGTACTTC.

V gene TRBV20-1 combines with J gene TRBJ2-1; D possibly matches TRBD1 or TRBD2 (5 bases each). Trimming stripped 5 bases from V and 8 bases from J, with 19 bases between. CDR1 is DFQATT and CDR2 is SNEGSKA in the germline V gene (reference sequence). CDR3 size: 14 residues. CDR3: CSAWTQTGGHEQFF. CDR3 in DNA: TGCAGTGCTTGGACTCAGACTGGGGGACATGAGCAGTTCTTC.

The V gene is TRBV30, the J gene TRBJ2-2, with a weak D call TRBD1 (6 bases). The CDR3 runs to 15 residues. CDR1 and CDR2 (germline): GTSNPN, SVGIG (reference sequence). V was trimmed by 2 bases and J by 1 base, leaving 11 bases between them. CDR3 nucleotide sequence: TGTGCCTGGAGTACCGGGACACAGAACACCGGGGAGCTGTTTTTT. Its translation is CAWSTGTQNTGELFF.

To note about this clonotype: Its ends do not fully match the called genes, so a read error is possible. The chain combines TRBV4-2 with TRBJ2-5; tentative D call: TRBD1 (6 bases). The CDR3 spans 14 residues. In germline, CDR1 is LGHNA, CDR2 YNFKEQ. CDR3 sequence reads: CASSQGQQQETQYF. The CDR3 DNA is TGTGCCAGCAGTCAAGGACAGCAGCAAGAGACCCAGTACTTC.

This rearrangement joins TRBV6-5 to TRBJ2-1; 7 bases are shared with TRBD2. Trimming removed 1 base from V and 7 bases from J; junction bases left unmatched: 19. The CDR3 runs 19 residues. Per germline, CDR1 MNHEY and CDR2 SVGAGI. CDR3 DNA: TGTGCCAGCAGTTACTTTCCTCCGACTAGCCCCAGTTTGAGAAATGAGCAGTTCTTC. Its translation: CASSYFPPTSPSLRNEQFF.

This chain connects TRBV25-1 to TRBJ1-4; maybe TRBD1 (5 bases). The CDR3 contains 12 residues. Per germline, CDR1 MGHDK and CDR2 SYGVNS. V lost 6 bases, J lost 6 bases, and 8 bases lay in between. CDR3 protein: CASRQGDEKLFF. In DNA form, the CDR3 reads TGTGCCAGCAGGCAGGGTGATGAAAAACTGTTTTTT.

V usage is TRBV7-9 and J usage is TRBJ2-5, with D perhaps matching TRBD1 (6 bases). Germline CDR1 is SEHNR and CDR2 is FQNEAQ (reference sequence). V was pared by 8 bases and J by 5 bases, with 30 bases between. This CDR3 spans 18 amino acids. The CDR3 nucleotides are TGTGCCAGCTGGGGACCTGCGATACCGGGACACTCCGGCGAGACCCAGTACTTC. It codes for CASWGPAIPGHSGETQYF.

The chain carries TRBV20-1 and TRBJ2-5; 9 bases agree with TRBD1. The CDR3 has 14 amino acids. Germline CDR1 DFQATT, CDR2 SNEGSKA (reference sequence). CDR3 loop: CRATGTGSYNEQYF. CDR3 nucleotides: TGCAGGGCGACCGGGACAGGGTCATACAATGAGCAGTACTTC.

Only one count was recorded for this clonotype. This chain uses TRBV7-9 with TRBJ1-2; TRBD1 is a possible D gene (6 bases). CDR3 length: 17 residues. Germline V gene lookup returns CDR1 SEHNR and CDR2 FQNEAQ (reference sequence). Deletions cut 4 bases from V and 3 bases from J, with 21 bases between. The CDR3 reads CASSYDPGQGNYYGYTF. The CDR3 DNA sequence: TGTGCCAGCAGCTATGATCCGGGACAAGGAAATTACTATGGCTACACCTTC.

The rearrangement uses TRBV5-5 and TRBJ2-1; possibly TRBD1 or TRBD2 for D (5 bases each). Deletions cut 0 bases from V and 3 bases from J, with 13 bases between. CDR1 and CDR2 from the germline V gene are SGHKS and YYEKEE (reference sequence). There are 16 residues in the CDR3. This CDR3 is CASSLGAGARYNEQFF. CDR3 DNA: TGTGCCAGCAGCTTGGGTGCCGGGGCCCGCTACAATGAGCAGTTCTTC.

The chain has TRBV20-1 and TRBJ1-1, with D uncertain. Trimming removed 0 bases at V and 2 bases at J, with 13 bases between. CDR1 is DFQATT and CDR2 is SNEGSKA in the germline V gene (reference sequence). CDR3 length: 15 amino acids. Here the CDR3 DNA reads TGCAGTGCTAGAGATCCCCTACGGTTTAACACTGAAGCTTTCTTT. Amino acids: CSARDPLRFNTEAFF.

This clonotype has more than one count but fewer than ten. The chain employs TRBV20-1 and TRBJ2-1; the match to TRBD2 covers 9 bases. Trimming removed 3 bases from V and 5 bases from J; junction bases left unmatched: 8. Looked up from germline, CDR1 is DFQATT and CDR2 is SNEGSKA (reference sequence). The CDR3 spans 15 residues. The CDR3 DNA is TGCAGTGCTAGCCCAGTAGCGGGGGCTAACAATGAGCAGTTCTTC. Translated: CSASPVAGANNEQFF.

A note on this clonotype: At one end, the junction sequence differs from germline, possibly due to a read error. V usage is TRBV5-1 and J usage is TRBJ2-5; the D gene is possibly TRBD1 (5 bases). Germline CDR1 is SGHRS and CDR2 is YFSETQ. CDR3 length: 14 residues. CDR3 coding DNA: TGCGCCAGCAGCTTGGGGACAACACAAGAGACCCTGTACTTC. This gives the protein CASSLGTTQETLYF.

This clonotype was found a few times. The genes are TRBV4-3 and TRBJ2-1, with 10 bases that match TRBD2. The V and J ends lost 0 bases and 12 bases, in that order; junction bases with no gene match: 8. Germline V gene sequence: CDR1 LGHNA, CDR2 YSLEER. The CDR3 is 15 amino acids. The CDR3 sequence: CASSQDGLAGVGQFF. CDR3 DNA: TGCGCCAGCAGCCAAGATGGGCTAGCGGGAGTGGGGCAGTTCTTC.

This clonotype was detected a few times. This chain uses TRBV18 with TRBJ2-7; D is tentatively TRBD1 or TRBD2 (5 bases each). Germline V gene lookup returns CDR1 KGHSH and CDR2 LQKENI. Trimming left V 3 bases short and J 7 bases short, with 13 bases between. The CDR3 has 13 amino acids. The CDR3 spells CASSPDGTPEQYF. Written as DNA, the CDR3 is TGTGCCAGCTCACCGGACGGGACCCCAGAGCAGTACTTC.

This clonotype was detected ten times or more. The rearrangement joins TRBV20-1 to TRBJ2-3; D is ambiguous. Looked up from germline, CDR1 is DFQATT and CDR2 is SNEGSKA (reference sequence). The CDR3 length is 13 residues. Trimming pared 5 bases from V and 2 bases from J, leaving 11 bases between. CDR3 amino acids: CSAPIVFTDTQYF. Here the CDR3 DNA reads TGCAGTGCTCCTATAGTCTTCACAGATACGCAGTATTTT.

The chain combines TRBV6-1 with TRBJ1-6; 9 bases align to TRBD1. This CDR3 has 15 amino acids. CDR1 is MNHNS and CDR2 is SASEGT in the germline V gene. J gave up 10 bases and V 6 bases, and 10 bases lay outside the gene matches. This chain's CDR3 is CASRATDRGISPLHF. The CDR3 nucleotides read TGTGCCAGCAGAGCGACGGACAGGGGAATCTCACCCCTCCACTTT.